These T cell receptor beta chains were read from a single sample in a study of shared T cell receptors in the human thymus. Assay: immunoSEQ multiplex PCR; the TCRdb copy retains only in-frame clones and omits some. The data contain some 660,000 clones, about 90% of them singletons. The sample also formed part of further work on human thymus T cells.

Material: thymocytes. The receptor source for this set is a boy less than two years old with a congenital heart defect. Each CDR3 is given with its conserved first and last residue. A D gene is named only where the DNA matches it firmly. Clone size is not always given. Where it is, it says once, few, many or a class for expanded clones.

j_gene | d_gene | v_gene | abundance | CDR3nt | CDR3aa
TRBJ1-1 | NA | TRBV14 | once | TGTGCCAGCAGCCACAGGGCCCCACACCCGAACACTGAAGCTTTCTTT | CASSHRAPHPNTEAFF
TRBJ2-1 | NA | TRBV10-2 | NA | TGCGCCAGCAGGGCGAGGATCAATGAGCAGTTCTTC | CASRARINEQFF
TRBJ2-1 | NA | TRBV9 | NA | TGTGCCAGCAGCGTAGTCGGACAGTACAATGAGCAGTTCTTC | CASSVVGQYNEQFF
TRBJ2-7 | NA | TRBV5-5 | NA | TGTGCCAGCAGCTTGATGTGGCAGGGGACCTACGAGCAGTACTTC | CASSLMWQGTYEQYF
TRBJ2-5 | TRBD1 | TRBV14 | NA | TGTGCCAGCAGCCCGCCGACGGGACAGGGTCAAGAGACCCAGTACTTC | CASSPPTGQGQETQYF
TRBJ2-5 | TRBD1 | TRBV29-1 | NA | TGCAGCGTTGAGGGCTATGACAGGGGCCCGTACCAAGAGACCCAGTACTTC | CSVEGYDRGPYQETQYF
TRBJ1-2 | NA | TRBV6-5 | NA | TGTGCCAGCAGACCCCCCAGGGAGGCTGAGGATGGCTACACCTTC | CASRPPREAEDGYTF
TRBJ2-1 | TRBD2 | TRBV4-2 | NA | TGTGCCAGCAGCCCGCACCCGGGACTAGCTTTCTACAATGAGCAGTTCTTC | CASSPHPGLAFYNEQFF
TRBJ1-2 | NA | TRBV4-3 | NA | TGCGCCAGCAGCCACGTGCGATCTAACTATGGCTACACCTTC | CASSHVRSNYGYTF
TRBJ2-7 | TRBD2 | TRBV2 | NA | TGTGCCAGTGTGACTAGCGGGAGTAACTACGAGCAGTACTTC | CASVTSGSNYEQYF
TRBJ1-1 | TRBD1 | TRBV4-3 | NA | TGCGCCAGCAGCCAAGGTGTCATCCCGGACAGGGGGGCGCAAAAGACTGAAGCTTTCTTT | CASSQGVIPDRGAQKTEAFF
TRBJ2-7 | NA | TRBV5-6 | NA | TGTGCCAGCAGCTTCCGCCGGGAGCTATACGAGCAGTACTTC | CASSFRRELYEQYF
TRBJ2-7 | NA | TRBV30 | NA | TGTGCCTGGAGGTCCCCGGGGGTTCCCGGCGAGCAGTACTTC | CAWRSPGVPGEQYF
TRBJ2-1 | TRBD1 | TRBV25-1 | NA | TGTGCCAGCAGTCGGGACAGGAGGCACGATGAGCAGTTCTTC | CASSRDRRHDEQFF
TRBJ1-4 | TRBD1 | TRBV28 | NA | TGTGCCAGCAGTTTCCTACAGGGGGAAAATGAAAAACTGTTTTTT | CASSFLQGENEKLFF
TRBJ2-7 | NA | TRBV18 | NA | TGTGCCAGCTCACCCCCCCAGTCCCCTAGCACAATTTCCTACGAGCAGTACTTC | CASSPPQSPSTISYEQYF
TRBJ1-3 | NA | TRBV4-1 | NA | TGCGCCAGCAGCCCCCAAAAAGCAGGGGCTGGAAACACCATATATTTT | CASSPQKAGAGNTIYF
TRBJ1-2 | NA | TRBV5-4 | NA | TGTGCCAGCCGCCTTAAGGCGGCTTCCACCCAAACCTATGGCTACACCTTC | CASRLKAASTQTYGYTF